The clone carrying this T cell receptor (beta chain) was found many times. What it recognizes is unknown. A read error may be the cause here, since a much bigger clone is one base away. Sampling of bone marrow took place during active disease in every patient. CDR3 length: 13 amino acids. Germline CDR1 reads MDHEN; CDR2 reads SYDVKM. The data were taken from a study of read filtering for tumor transcriptome and immune sequencing. Study-level information: Mean patient age was roughly 70 years, range roughly 47 to 90; approximately 17 male, more than 11 female.

Points from the study as a whole: IR-seq and RNA-seq agreed better without single-read clonotypes. Approximately 80% of IR-seq clonotypes had one read, totaling about 3.3% of reads; RNA-seq: 74.6% and 44.6%.

This library used 300 to 450 ng RNA and molecular barcoded adaptors spanning alpha/delta and beta/gamma chains. Via MiXCR, TCRdb re-called the reads, giving one row per CDR3 protein. The data contain 45,000 to 50,000 distinct CDR3 sequences, approximately 12% of them singletons. The sequenced material came from a population of CD138-negative cells sorted from bone marrow. The clonotype comes from a donor aged 40 or older with multiple myeloma. The rearrangement joins TRBV28 to TRBJ1-4; possibly TRBD1 for D (6 bases). CDR3 sequence: CASTTGKNERLFF. The CDR3 nucleotides read TGTGCCAGCACAACAGGGAAGAATGAAAGACTGTTTTTT.